This T cell receptor (beta chain) was observed in a study of T cells in Graves' hyperthyroidism and ophthalmopathy. V lost 6 bases, J lost 8 bases, and 12 bases stayed unmatched. The CDR3 sequence is 14 residues long. Amplified TCR beta CDR3 regions came from RNA transcripts. The HTBI primer set served for first-round RT-PCR of the TCR CDR3. TCRdb re-called the multiplex PCR reads with MiXCR, one entry per CDR3 protein. The repertoire holds under 450,000 distinct CDR3 sequences, 15% to 18% seen once, with around 7% in the top ten. This clonotype was detected ten times or more. Its antigen remains unknown. Uncontrolled infection, other autoimmune disease, pregnancy or lactation led to exclusion. Clinical symptoms, serum thyroxine and TRAb, thyroid ultrasound and orbital computed tomography together formed the diagnostic basis. Fresh peripheral blood, approximately 9.1 ml, was the source of the PBMCs.

Study-level results: Among clonotypes expanded in thyroid above 0.001, most were also found in blood.

The clonotype originates from a woman younger than 35 with Graves' hyperthyroidism. The J gene is TRBJ1-2, the V gene TRBV12-3 or TRBV12-4; TRBD1 matches at 7 bases. The sequenced sample consisted of blood. The CDR3 region has the DNA TGTGCCAGCAGCTATTCTCTAGGGGGCCAAGGCTACACCTTC. This encodes CASSYSLGGQGYTF.